This T cell receptor (beta chain) was recovered during a study of radiotherapy plus CTLA-4 blockade in lung cancer. Study-level background: Objective response was observed in roughly 20% of patients, and disease control in roughly 30%. Findings of the study overall: Radiotherapy plus ipilimumab was followed by expansion in blood of tumor-derived TCR clones. Response was reportedly best predicted by early blood T cell clone dynamics, with interferon-beta.

The CDR3 length is 15 residues. Per germline, CDR1 MDHEN and CDR2 SYDVKM. Trimming pared 3 bases from V and 3 bases from J, leaving 15 bases between. Produced via immunoSEQ multiplex PCR; TCRdb's table is partial and in-frame only. The sample lists 55,000 to 75,000 clones, roughly 76% seen once, with approximately 15% in the top ten. In its sample, this clone was seen once. Its target is unknown. Chemo-refractory metastatic non-small-cell lung cancer patients underwent focal radiation alongside CTLA-4 blockade with ipilimumab. The V call is TRBV28, the J call TRBJ2-7; D might be TRBD1 (6 bases). Source: peripheral blood, taken from a patient treated with radiotherapy plus ipilimumab. The sequence came from a human donor with non-small cell lung cancer whose response to radiotherapy plus ipilimumab could not be evaluated. Some clones in this sample may be carry-over from other donors' samples. This chain's CDR3 is CASSFRIGGNYEQYF. Written as DNA, the CDR3 is TGTGCCAGCAGTTTCCGGATTGGGGGCAACTACGAGCAGTACTTC.